These 9 T cell receptor beta chains originate from one sample sequenced in a study of read filtering for tumor transcriptome and immune sequencing. From roughly 0.4 ug of RNA, a library with molecular barcoded alpha/delta and beta/gamma adaptors was made. TCRdb re-called the reads with MiXCR, one entry per CDR3 protein. In the table there are 57,000 or so distinct CDR3 sequences, roughly 19% of which are singletons. Input material: a population of CD138-negative cells sorted from bone marrow. Receptors originate from a donor over 35 with multiple myeloma.

This chain uses TRBV18 with TRBJ2-1; D is ambiguous. V lost 3 bases and J lost 6, with 6 bases in between. The V gene's germline CDR1 is KGHSH and CDR2 LQKENI. This CDR3 is 12 amino acids long. The CDR3 nucleotides read TGTGCCAGCTCACCGCCAGGCAATGAGCAGTTCTTC. The encoded protein is CASSPPGNEQFF.

This clonotype was recorded many times. The chain uses TRBV7-2 and TRBJ2-2; D perhaps matches TRBD2 (6 bases). Germline V gives CDR1 SGHTA, CDR2 FQGNSA. CDR3 length: 12 amino acids. V was cut by 5 bases and J by 10 bases, with 11 bases left in between. This CDR3 is CASSLGLSELFF. CDR3 nucleotides: TGTGCCAGCAGCCTGGGACTTTCGGAGCTGTTTTTT.

Details on this clonotype: Being one base from a much bigger clone, this may be a read error. This sequence joins TRBV20-1 and TRBJ1-5, with 7 bases fitting TRBD1. The CDR3 runs to 15 residues. CDR1 is DFQATT and CDR2 is SNEGSKA in the germline V gene (reference sequence). CDR3 amino acids: CRAVQGPPDNQPQHF. The CDR3 nucleotides read TGCCGTGCAGTACAGGGGCCACCAGACAATCAGCCCCAGCATTTT.

The chain couples TRBV20-1 to TRBJ2-7; maybe TRBD2 (6 bases). V was pared by 0 bases and J by 2 bases, with 14 bases between. Germline V gene lookup returns CDR1 DFQATT and CDR2 SNEGSKA (reference sequence). The CDR3 length is 15 residues. CDR3 loop: CSARDWGTATYEQYF. The CDR3 DNA follows: TGCAGTGCTAGAGATTGGGGGACTGCAACCTACGAGCAGTACTTC.

This clonotype showed up many times. The chain joins TRBV12-3 or TRBV12-4 to TRBJ2-7, with D hard to call. This CDR3 has 11 amino acids. The V gene lost 6 bases and the J gene lost 6 bases, with 9 bases spanning the gap. The CDR3 sequence is CASRLGPEQYF. The CDR3 DNA follows: TGTGCCAGCAGACTCGGACCCGAGCAGTACTTC.

Regarding this clonotype: This may come from a read error, since a much larger clone is one base off. The CDR3 sequence: CASSTGHTSTDTQYF. In DNA form, the CDR3 reads TGTGCCAGCAGCACGGGACATACCAGCACAGATACGCAGTATTTT. The gene calls are TRBV11-3 and TRBJ2-3; D possibly corresponds to TRBD1 (6 bases). The CDR3 spans 15 residues. V lost 5 bases and J lost 0, with 12 bases in between. Germline assignment: CDR1 SGHNT and CDR2 YENEEA. Based on the CDR3 plus reference TRBV11-3 and TRBJ2-3, the full variable domain is EAGVVQSPRYKIIEKKQPVAFWCNPISGHNTLYWYLQNLGQGPELLIRYENEEAVDDSQLPKDRFSAERLKGVDSTLKIQPAELGDSAVYLCASSTGHTSTDTQYFGPGTRLTVL.

This clonotype was counted at least ten times. This chain uses TRBV5-1 with TRBJ2-1; 7 bases map to TRBD2. The CDR3 length is 15 residues. V trimming: 0 bases; J trimming: 6 bases; junction bases outside the gene matches: 6. CDR1 SGHRS and CDR2 YFSETQ come from the germline V gene. The CDR3 reads CASSLGGGRINEQFF. The CDR3, as DNA: TGCGCCAGCAGCTTGGGCGGGGGACGGATCAATGAGCAGTTCTTC.

As regards this clonotype: Just one base apart from a much larger clone, this may be a read error. The chain recombines TRBV5-1 with TRBJ2-7, with a possible D match to TRBD2 (5 bases). The CDR3 loop spans 16 amino acids. With 0 bases removed from V and 0 bases from J, the gap between germline ends came to 13 bases. CDR1 and CDR2 (germline): SGHRS, YFSETQ. CDR3 sequence: CASSLDLATLSYEQYF. The CDR3 DNA reads as TGCGCCAGCAGCTTGGATTTAGCGACGCTCTCCTACGAGCAGTACTTC.

The chain uses TRBV7-2 and TRBJ2-2, with TRBD1 matching 8 bases. Germline values: CDR1 SGHTA, CDR2 FQGNSA. The V and J ends lost 4 bases and 6 bases, in that order; junction bases with no gene match: 4. CDR3 size: 14 residues. The CDR3 reads CASSSPGGSGELFF. The CDR3 DNA sequence: TGTGCCAGCAGCTCCCCAGGGGGCTCCGGGGAGCTGTTTTTT.